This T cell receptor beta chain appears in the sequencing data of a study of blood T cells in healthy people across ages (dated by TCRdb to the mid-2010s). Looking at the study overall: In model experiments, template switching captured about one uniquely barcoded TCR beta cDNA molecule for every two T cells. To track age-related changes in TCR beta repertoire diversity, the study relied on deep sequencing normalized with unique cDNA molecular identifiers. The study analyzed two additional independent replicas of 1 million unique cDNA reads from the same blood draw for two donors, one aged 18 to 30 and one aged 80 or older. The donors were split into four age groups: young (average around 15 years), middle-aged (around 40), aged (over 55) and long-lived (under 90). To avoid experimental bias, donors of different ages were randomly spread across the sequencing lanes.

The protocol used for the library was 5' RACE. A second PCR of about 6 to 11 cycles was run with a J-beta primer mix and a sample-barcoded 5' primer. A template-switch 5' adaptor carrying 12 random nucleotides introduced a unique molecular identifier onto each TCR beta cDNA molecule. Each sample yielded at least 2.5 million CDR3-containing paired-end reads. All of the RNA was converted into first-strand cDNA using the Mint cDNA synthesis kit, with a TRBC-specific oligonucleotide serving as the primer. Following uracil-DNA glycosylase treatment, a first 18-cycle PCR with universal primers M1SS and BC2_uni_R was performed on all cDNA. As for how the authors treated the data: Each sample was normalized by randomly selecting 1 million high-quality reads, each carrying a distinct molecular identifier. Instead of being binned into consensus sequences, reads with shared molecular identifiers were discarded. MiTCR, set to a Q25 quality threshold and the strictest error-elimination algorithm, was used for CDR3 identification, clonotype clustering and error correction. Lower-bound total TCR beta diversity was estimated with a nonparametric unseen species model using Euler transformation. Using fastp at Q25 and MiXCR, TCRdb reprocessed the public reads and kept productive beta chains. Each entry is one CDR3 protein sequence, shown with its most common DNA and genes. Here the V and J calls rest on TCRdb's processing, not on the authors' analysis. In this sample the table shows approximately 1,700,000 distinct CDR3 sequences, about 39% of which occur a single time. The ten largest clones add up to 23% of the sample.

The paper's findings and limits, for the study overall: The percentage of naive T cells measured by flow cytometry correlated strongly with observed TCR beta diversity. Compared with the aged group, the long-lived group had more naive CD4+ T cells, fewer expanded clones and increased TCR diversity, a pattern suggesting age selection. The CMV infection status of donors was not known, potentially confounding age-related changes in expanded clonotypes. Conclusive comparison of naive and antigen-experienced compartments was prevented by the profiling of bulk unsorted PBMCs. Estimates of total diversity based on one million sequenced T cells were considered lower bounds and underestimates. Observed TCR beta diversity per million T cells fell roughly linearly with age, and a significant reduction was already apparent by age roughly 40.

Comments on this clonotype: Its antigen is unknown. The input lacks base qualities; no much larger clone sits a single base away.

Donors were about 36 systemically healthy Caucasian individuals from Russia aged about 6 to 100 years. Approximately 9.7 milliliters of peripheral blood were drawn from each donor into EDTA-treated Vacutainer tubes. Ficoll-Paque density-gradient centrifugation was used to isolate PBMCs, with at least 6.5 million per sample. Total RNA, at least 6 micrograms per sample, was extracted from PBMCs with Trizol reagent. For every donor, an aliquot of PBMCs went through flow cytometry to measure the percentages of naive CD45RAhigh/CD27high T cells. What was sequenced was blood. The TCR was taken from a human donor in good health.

The sequenced DNA: TGTGCCAGCAGTGAAGCGTTTACAGGCCTGAACACTGAAGCTTTCTTT. It codes for CASSEAFTGLNTEAFF. The V and J segments used are TRBV6-1 and TRBJ1-1; the D gene is perhaps TRBD1, on 5 matching bases. Cut back by 0 bases and 0 bases, the V and J ends lie 11 bases apart. In the germline V gene, CDR1 corresponds to MNHNS and CDR2 to SASEGT. The CDR3 contains 16 residues, cysteine and phenylalanine counted. Solely the CDR3 DNA is kept, with 48 bases framed from the first base.